The entry below gives a single T cell receptor beta chain sequence along with its context. Relative to the germline gene, one junction end is altered; a read error may explain this. The entry originates in a study of T cell repertoires in cytomegalovirus infection. From the reads, TCRdb called clonotypes with MiXCR, one entry per CDR3 protein. The table has 150,000 or so distinct CDR3 sequences, over 15% seen once; the top ten hold under 20%. The clonotype comes from a human donor in good health (CMV status not recorded). Some clones in this sample may be carry-over from other donors' samples. The source material was CD8+ T cells from PBMCs.

CDR3 in DNA: TGTGCCAGCAGCTTTACAGGGGATGAGGAGTTCTTC. This gives the protein CASSFTGDEEFF. This chain connects TRBV11-3 to TRBJ2-1, with TRBD1 matching 7 bases. The CDR3 has 12 residues. Germline CDR1 SGHNT, CDR2 YENEEA.